These 31 T cell receptor beta chains share one sample of origin, sequenced in a study of radiotherapy plus CTLA-4 blockade in lung cancer. The assay was immunoSEQ multiplex PCR, and TCRdb's table has in-frame clones only and misses some. The data hold under 110,000 clones, with about 83% observed a single time. The source material was peripheral blood, sampled from a patient treated with radiotherapy plus ipilimumab. These receptors all stem from a human donor with non-small cell lung cancer that progressed on radiotherapy plus ipilimumab. Some clones in this sample may be carry-over from other donors' samples.

This clone has a handful of counts. J is TRBJ2-1 and V is TRBV7-2, with TRBD2 as a possible D gene (6 bases). This CDR3 is built from 16 residues. Germline CDR1 reads SGHTA; CDR2 reads FQGNSA. V lost 5 bases and J lost 3, with 17 bases in between. CDR3 DNA sequence: TGTGCCAGCAGCCCCCTTAGCGGCTCGTTCTACAATGAGCAGTTCTTC. Protein product: CASSPLSGSFYNEQFF.

This clone was picked up one time. V gene TRBV2 combines with J gene TRBJ1-1; perhaps TRBD1 as D (5 bases). Looked up from germline, CDR1 is SNHLY and CDR2 is FYNNEI. V lost 5 bases, J lost 7 bases, and 11 bases lay in between. The CDR3 is made up of 12 amino acids. CDR3 coding DNA: TGTGCCAGCAGTTTCGGGGGTTATGAAGCTTTCTTT. This gives the protein CASSFGGYEAFF.

CDR3 coding DNA: TGTGCCAGCAGTGACCGGGTTGGGGCCAACGTCCTGACTTTC. It is translated as CASSDRVGANVLTF. The chain employs TRBV25-1 and TRBJ2-6; unclear D gene. The V gene's germline CDR1 is MGHDK and CDR2 SYGVNS. V was clipped by 3 bases and J by 3 bases, with 6 bases between them. This CDR3 has 14 amino acids.

This clone was seen only once. V and J are TRBV5-1 and TRBJ2-3; TRBD2 aligns across 10 bases. This CDR3 is 18 amino acids long. CDR1 SGHRS and CDR2 YFSETQ come from the germline V gene. V was pared by 0 bases and J by 2 bases, with 9 bases of the junction left unmatched. In DNA form, the CDR3 reads TGCGCCAGCAGCTTGGCCCAACTAGCGGGGAGTTACACAGATACGCAGTATTTT. This sequence encodes CASSLAQLAGSYTDTQYF.

The chain employs TRBV5-5 and TRBJ2-7; TRBD2 agrees at 7 bases. Trimming cost V 0 bases and J 2 bases; bases outside gene matches: 11. The CDR3 has 17 amino acids. Germline-derived CDR1 and CDR2 are SGHKS and YYEKEE (reference sequence). CDR3 DNA sequence: TGTGCCAGCAGCTTGGTGGCCCCCCGGGAGGACGCCTACGAGCAGTACTTC. Translated, it gives CASSLVAPREDAYEQYF.

This sequence joins TRBV6-5 and TRBJ2-5, with D possibly being TRBD1 (5 bases). Looked up from germline, CDR1 is MNHEY and CDR2 is SVGAGI. The CDR3 loop spans 16 amino acids. V was cut by 0 bases and J by 2 bases, with 13 bases left in between. CDR3 protein: CASSYSFRQGQETQYF. As DNA, the CDR3 is TGTGCCAGCAGTTACTCGTTTCGGCAGGGACAAGAGACCCAGTACTTC.

The chain has TRBV4-1 and TRBJ1-5, with a weak D call TRBD1 (5 bases). Germline V gene sequence: CDR1 MGHRA, CDR2 YSYEKL. V was pared by 1 base and J by 1 base, with 11 bases between. CDR3 length: 16 residues. The CDR3 loop is CASSQGGAASNQPQHF. The CDR3 nucleotides are TGCGCCAGCAGCCAAGGAGGGGCGGCGAGCAATCAGCCCCAGCATTTT.

This clone was counted once. The V gene is TRBV19, the J gene TRBJ1-5, with D tentatively TRBD1 (6 bases). The CDR3 loop spans 13 amino acids. CDR1 LNHDA and CDR2 SQIVND come from the germline V gene (reference sequence). V dropped 5 bases and J dropped 5 bases, with 10 bases sitting between them. For the CDR3, the DNA is TGTGCCAGTAGTCATAGGGGGGATCAGCCCCAGCATTTT. Residues: CASSHRGDQPQHF.

The rearrangement uses TRBV28 and TRBJ2-3, with 7 positions matching TRBD2. The CDR3 contains 14 residues. J was trimmed by 10 bases and V by 5 bases; bases with no gene match: 12. Per germline, CDR1 MDHEN and CDR2 SYDVKM. CDR3: CASSNQVVRGAQYF. CDR3 DNA sequence: TGTGCCAGCAGTAATCAGGTAGTCCGGGGGGCGCAGTATTTT. The full variable domain, completed using reference TRBV28 and TRBJ2-3, is DVKVTQSSRYLVKRTGEKVFLECVQDMDHENMFWYRQDPGLGLRLIYFSYDVKMKEKGDIPEGYSVSREKKERFSLILESASTNQTSMYLCASSNQVVRGAQYFGPGTRLTVL.

V usage is TRBV7-2 and J usage is TRBJ1-2; no reliable D call. The germline gives CDR1 SGHTA, CDR2 FQGNSA. The CDR3 totals 11 residues. V was trimmed by 4 bases and J by 3 bases, leaving 3 bases between them. The chain's CDR3 is CASSSYYGYTF. In DNA form, the CDR3 reads TGTGCCAGCAGCTCTTACTATGGCTACACCTTC.

The rearrangement links TRBV27 to TRBJ2-3, with a weak D call TRBD1 (5 bases). The germline V gene has CDR1 MNHEY and CDR2 SMNVEV (reference sequence). V was cut by 2 bases and J by 4 bases, with 19 bases left in between. The CDR3 spans 17 residues. CDR3 nucleotides: TGTGCCAGCAGTTTAGTTAGGGGTTCGGATAGCTCAGATACGCAGTATTTT. As protein: CASSLVRGSDSSDTQYF.

This chain uses TRBV7-3 with TRBJ1-1; no firm D call. V shed 3 bases and J shed 4 bases, with 9 bases lying between them. The germline V gene has CDR1 SGHTA and CDR2 FQGTGA. The CDR3 extends over 13 amino acids. CDR3 in DNA: TGTGCCAGCAGCTTCGGGCAGACCACTGAAGCTTTCTTT. Amino acid sequence: CASSFGQTTEAFF. Full variable domain (missing parts from reference TRBV7-3 and TRBJ1-1): GAGVSQTPSNKVTEKGKYVELRCDPISGHTALYWYRQSLGQGPEFLIYFQGTGAADDSGLPNDRFFAVRPEGSVSTLKIQRTERGDSAVYLCASSFGQTTEAFFGQGTRLTVV.

The V gene is TRBV27, the J gene TRBJ2-7; no reliable D call. Germline V lookup: CDR1 MNHEY, CDR2 SMNVEV (reference sequence). The CDR3 extends over 11 amino acids. Trimming removed 6 bases from V and 3 bases from J, with 6 bases in between. The CDR3 loop reads CASSLGYEQYF. In DNA, the CDR3 is TGTGCCAGCAGCCTCGGCTACGAGCAGTACTTC.

The chain is built from TRBV2 and TRBJ1-6, with D hard to call. The CDR3 spans 12 residues. Trimming cost V 4 bases and J 8 bases, with 6 bases left between them. Germline V gene data show CDR1 as SNHLY and CDR2 as FYNNEI. This CDR3 reads CASSVWDSPLHF. CDR3 bases: TGTGCCAGCAGTGTTTGGGATTCACCCCTCCACTTT. Full variable domain (missing parts from reference TRBV2 and TRBJ1-6): EPEVTQTPSHQVTQMGQEVILRCVPISNHLYFYWYRQILGQKVEFLVSFYNNEISEKSEIFDDQFSVERPDGSNFTLKIRSTKLEDSAMYFCASSVWDSPLHFGNGTRLTVT.

The J gene is TRBJ2-3, the V gene TRBV19; 8 bases are a match to TRBD1. V shed 4 bases and J 3 bases; nucleotides not matched to a gene: 6. This CDR3 is built from 15 residues. Per germline, CDR1 LNHDA and CDR2 SQIVND (reference sequence). This CDR3 reads CASSNRGLVTDTQYF. The CDR3 DNA follows: TGTGCCAGTAGTAACAGGGGGTTGGTTACAGATACGCAGTATTTT.

V is TRBV25-1 and J is TRBJ2-5, with D perhaps being TRBD1 or TRBD2 (5 bases each). The V end was cut by 3 bases, the J end by 3 bases, with 11 bases between. The CDR3 contains 14 residues. Per germline, CDR1 MGHDK and CDR2 SYGVNS. The DNA of the CDR3 is TGTGCCAGCAGTGACGAGGGGTTAGAAGAGACCCAGTACTTC. Residues: CASSDEGLEETQYF.

V is TRBV7-9 and J is TRBJ2-1, with D unresolved. The CDR3 contains 17 residues. V lost 4 bases and J lost 6, with 22 bases in between. Germline V CDR1 and CDR2: SEHNR, FQNEAQ (reference sequence). The CDR3 DNA follows: TGTGCCAGCAGCTCAAGACTCGTAAATAGAATATTCAATGAGCAGTTCTTC. Translated, it gives CASSSRLVNRIFNEQFF.

The chain combines TRBV19 with TRBJ2-7; D call uncertain. V lost 6 bases, J lost 3 bases, and 18 bases lay in between. Germline V lookup: CDR1 LNHDA, CDR2 SQIVND (reference sequence). This CDR3 has 15 amino acids. CDR3 loop: CASRPTRSLIYEQYF. The CDR3, as DNA: TGTGCCAGTAGGCCTACGAGGTCCTTGATCTACGAGCAGTACTTC.

This clone turned up a few times. The rearrangement joins TRBV5-5 to TRBJ1-4; D remains unclear. The CDR3 sequence is 15 residues long. Trimming took off 5 bases at V and 8 bases at J, with 19 bases between the two ends. Germline V CDR1 and CDR2: SGHKS, YYEKEE (reference sequence). The CDR3, as DNA: TGTGCCAGCAGGGATTGGCAGAGGGTGGAGGAAAAACTGTTTTTT. Its protein product is CASRDWQRVEEKLFF.

The chain is built from TRBV19 and TRBJ2-5, with D perhaps TRBD2 (6 bases). Trimming took 5 bases from V and 4 from J, leaving 17 bases between them. This CDR3 is built from 15 residues. Germline CDR1 is LNHDA and CDR2 is SQIVND (reference sequence). CDR3 protein: CASSLGGSMGETQYF. The CDR3 DNA is TGTGCCAGTAGTCTCGGGGGTAGTATGGGAGAGACCCAGTACTTC.

This sequence joins TRBV7-9 and TRBJ2-2; TRBD1 might be the D (6 bases). This CDR3 is 16 amino acids long. CDR1 is SEHNR, CDR2 FQNEAQ, per germline (reference sequence). V was shortened by 2 bases and J by 6 bases, with 16 bases between the two germline ends. The CDR3 reads CASSLRLAGESGELFF. CDR3 nucleotides: TGTGCCAGCAGCTTACGGTTGGCAGGGGAGTCCGGGGAGCTGTTTTTT.

The J gene is TRBJ1-1, the V gene TRBV5-6; TRBD1 agrees at 8 bases. From germline, CDR1 is SGHDT and CDR2 YYEEEE. The V and J ends lost 0 bases and 4 bases, in that order; junction bases with no gene match: 8. The CDR3 is made up of 16 amino acids. The CDR3 protein is CASSLASGGTITEAFF. The CDR3, as DNA: TGTGCCAGCAGCTTGGCCTCAGGGGGCACTATCACTGAAGCTTTCTTT.

The chain couples TRBV13 to TRBJ1-6; the D gene is possibly TRBD1 (6 bases). The CDR3 loop spans 17 amino acids. V was trimmed by 5 bases and J by 0 bases, leaving 14 bases between them. Germline values: CDR1 PRHDT, CDR2 FYEKMQ (reference sequence). Here the CDR3 DNA reads TGTGCCAGCAGCAAAGCCCGGGACATCTCCTATAATTCACCCCTCCACTTT. Residues: CASSKARDISYNSPLHF.

The V gene is TRBV5-1, the J gene TRBJ1-5; D possibly corresponds to TRBD1 (5 bases). The V gene lost 0 bases and the J gene lost 3 bases, with 10 bases spanning the gap. The CDR3 has 15 amino acids. Germline values: CDR1 SGHRS, CDR2 YFSETQ. CDR3 protein: CASSLGFGANQPQHF. Here the CDR3 DNA reads TGCGCCAGCAGCTTGGGATTTGGGGCCAATCAGCCCCAGCATTTT.

CDR3 nucleotides: TGTGCCAGCTCACCACGGGGACAGGGGGCATACGAGCAGTACTTC. It specifies CASSPRGQGAYEQYF. This chain uses TRBV18 with TRBJ2-7, with 12 bases that match TRBD1. The CDR3 is 15 amino acids. The germline CDR1 and CDR2 sequences are KGHSH and LQKENI. Trimming cost V 1 base and J 4 bases; bases outside gene matches: 2.

The V gene is TRBV9, the J gene TRBJ2-1; tentatively, D is TRBD1 (5 bases). Germline V gene data show CDR1 as SGDLS and CDR2 as YYNGEE. The CDR3 consists of 20 residues. V was clipped by 0 bases and J by 2 bases, with 24 bases between them. The DNA for the CDR3 is TGTGCCAGCAGCGTAGCTAAGGAAAGGGGCGCTAGGTCCGCCTACAATGAGCAGTTCTTC. This translates into CASSVAKERGARSAYNEQFF.

The gene calls are TRBV28 and TRBJ1-4, with 8 bases aligning to TRBD1. In germline, CDR1 is MDHEN, CDR2 SYDVKM. The CDR3 is 15 amino acids. Trimming cost V 6 bases and J 4 bases; bases outside gene matches: 7. The CDR3 DNA sequence: TGTGCCAGCAGGGGGGGGACAGGACTTAATGAAAAACTGTTTTTT. Encoded protein: CASRGGTGLNEKLFF.

The chain recombines TRBV7-3 with TRBJ1-2; perhaps TRBD1 as D (5 bases). This CDR3 has 13 amino acids. Trimming cost V 5 bases and J 7 bases, with 14 bases left between them. Looked up from germline, CDR1 is SGHTA and CDR2 is FQGTGA. This CDR3 reads CASSAIPDTGYTF. The CDR3 coding sequence is TGTGCCAGCAGCGCGATCCCGGACACTGGCTACACCTTC.

V usage is TRBV7-9 and J usage is TRBJ2-7; the D call may be TRBD1 or TRBD2 (5 bases each). V lost 5 bases and J 3 bases, leaving 17 bases between the germline ends. This CDR3 is 15 amino acids long. From germline, CDR1 is SEHNR and CDR2 FQNEAQ (reference sequence). DNA for the CDR3: TGTGCCAGCAGCCACCACCGCCGGGACGTCTACGAGCAGTACTTC. Residues: CASSHHRRDVYEQYF.

The chain has TRBV5-1 and TRBJ1-4; 9 nucleotides align to TRBD1. The CDR3 consists of 16 residues. The ends lost 5 bases at V and 5 bases at J; junction bases unmatched: 10. Looked up from germline, CDR1 is SGHRS and CDR2 is YFSETQ. CDR3 loop: CASSIQGAGNNEKLFF. CDR3 DNA: TGCGCCAGCAGTATACAGGGGGCGGGGAACAATGAAAAACTGTTTTTT. The whole variable domain, filled in from reference TRBV5-1 and TRBJ1-4, reads KAGVTQTPRYLIKTRGQQVTLSCSPISGHRSVSWYQQTPGQGLQFLFEYFSETQRNKGNFPGRFSGRQFSNSRSEMNVSTLELGDSALYLCASSIQGAGNNEKLFFGSGTQLSVL.

This chain connects TRBV7-2 to TRBJ2-3; 7 bases agree with TRBD2. The CDR3 extends over 16 amino acids. In germline, CDR1 is SGHTA, CDR2 FQGNSA. With V trimmed by 0 bases and J by 1 base, 4 bases remained unmatched. The CDR3 region has the DNA TGTGCCAGCAGCTTAGCGCTTGCGGGGGGCACAGATACGCAGTATTTT. This translates into CASSLALAGGTDTQYF. The full variable domain, with the rest looked up from reference TRBV7-2 and TRBJ2-3, is GAGVSQSPSNKVTEKGKDVELRCDPISGHTALYWYRQSLGQGLEFLIYFQGNSAPDKSGLPSDRFSAERTGGSVSTLTIQRTQQEDSAVYLCASSLALAGGTDTQYFGPGTRLTVL.